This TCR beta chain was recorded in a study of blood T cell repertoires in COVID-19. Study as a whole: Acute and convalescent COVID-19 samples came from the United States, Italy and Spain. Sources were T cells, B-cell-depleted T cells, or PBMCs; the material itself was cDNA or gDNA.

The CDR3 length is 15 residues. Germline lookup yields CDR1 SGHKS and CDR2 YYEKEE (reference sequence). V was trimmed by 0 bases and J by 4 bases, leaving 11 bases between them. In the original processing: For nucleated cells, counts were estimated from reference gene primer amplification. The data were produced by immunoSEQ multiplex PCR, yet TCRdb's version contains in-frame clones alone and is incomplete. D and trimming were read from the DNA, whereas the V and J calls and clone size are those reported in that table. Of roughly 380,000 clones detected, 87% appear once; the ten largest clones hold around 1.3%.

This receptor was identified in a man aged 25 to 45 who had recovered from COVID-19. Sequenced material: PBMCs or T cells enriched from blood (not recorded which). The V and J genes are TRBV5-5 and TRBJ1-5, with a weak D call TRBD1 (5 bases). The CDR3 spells CASSLASGPNQPQHF. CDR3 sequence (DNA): TGTGCCAGCAGCTTGGCGTCAGGGCCGAATCAGCCCCAGCATTTT.